This is a list of T cell receptor beta chains from one sample in a study of Graves' ophthalmopathy and Graves' hyperthyroidism. TCRdb reprocessed the multiplex PCR reads via MiXCR and lists one record per CDR3 protein. The data hold 500,000 to 700,000 distinct CDR3 sequences, with 20% to 25% observed a single time. The specimen was peripheral blood. These receptors all come from a young woman with stable Graves' hyperthyroidism. Some clones in this sample may be carry-over from other donors' samples. Both conserved end residues are part of each CDR3. The order of the fields is clone size, V gene, J gene, D gene, CDR3 DNA, CDR3 protein. The D gene is left open where the match is weak. Clone size is not always given. Where it is, it says once, few, many or a class for expanded clones.

clone_size: once; v_call: TRBV5-1; j_call: TRBJ2-7; d_call: NA; cdr3_nt: TGCGCCAGCAGCTTGAACACAGCTGAGCAGTACTTC; cdr3_aa: CASSLNTAEQYF
clone_size: few; v_call: TRBV12-3/TRBV12-4; j_call: TRBJ1-1; d_call: NA; cdr3_nt: TGTGCCTGCAGTTTCAGCGGGGGGCTGTCTGAAGCTTTCTTT; cdr3_aa: CACSFSGGLSEAFF
clone_size: few; v_call: TRBV29-1; j_call: TRBJ2-7; d_call: NA; cdr3_nt: TGCAGCGTTGAATTGAATGGGAGGTCTACCTACGAGCAGTACTTC; cdr3_aa: CSVELNGRSTYEQYF
clone_size: NA; v_call: TRBV6-4; j_call: TRBJ1-5; d_call: NA; cdr3_nt: TGTGCCAGCAGTGAACGGGACGGTAATCAGCCCCAGCATTTT; cdr3_aa: CASSERDGNQPQHF
clone_size: NA; v_call: TRBV20-1; j_call: TRBJ1-1; d_call: NA; cdr3_nt: TGCAGTGCTAGAGATCAAGTCCGGTTGAAGGCTTTCTTT; cdr3_aa: CSARDQVRLKAFF
clone_size: many; v_call: TRBV10-3; j_call: TRBJ1-2; d_call: NA; cdr3_nt: TGTGCCATCAGTGAGTCCCTCTATGGCTACACCTTC; cdr3_aa: CAISESLYGYTF
clone_size: few; v_call: TRBV4-2; j_call: TRBJ1-5; d_call: NA; cdr3_nt: TGTGCCAGCAGCCAAGGGCCAGGAGACTCGGGTCAGCCCCAGCATTTT; cdr3_aa: CASSQGPGDSGQPQHF
clone_size: many; v_call: TRBV4-3; j_call: TRBJ1-5; d_call: NA; cdr3_nt: TGCGCCAGCAGCCGAATACACAGGGCGAGCGGTCAGCCCCAGCATTTT; cdr3_aa: CASSRIHRASGQPQHF
clone_size: NA; v_call: TRBV5-4; j_call: TRBJ2-5; d_call: TRBD1; cdr3_nt: TGTGCCAGCAGCTCTAACAGGGGTGGGGGAGAGACCCAGTACTTC; cdr3_aa: CASSSNRGGGETQYF
clone_size: NA; v_call: TRBV4-1; j_call: TRBJ1-2; d_call: TRBD1; cdr3_nt: TGCGCCAGCAGCCAAGCCCGGGACAGCCAAGGCTATGGCTACACCTTC; cdr3_aa: CASSQARDSQGYGYTF
clone_size: many; v_call: TRBV12-3/TRBV12-4; j_call: TRBJ1-2; d_call: NA; cdr3_nt: TGTGCCAGCAGGGGCCGGGCTGGGTTAGGCTACACCTTC; cdr3_aa: CASRGRAGLGYTF
clone_size: NA; v_call: TRBV7-9; j_call: TRBJ1-3; d_call: NA; cdr3_nt: TGTGCCAGCAGCCTCTCGCAGGGTCCAGGAAACACCATATATTTT; cdr3_aa: CASSLSQGPGNTIYF
clone_size: many; v_call: TRBV5-1; j_call: TRBJ2-7; d_call: NA; cdr3_nt: TGCGCCAGCAGCAACGGACAGCCCGGCTCCTACGAGCAGTACTTC; cdr3_aa: CASSNGQPGSYEQYF
clone_size: NA; v_call: TRBV6-1; j_call: TRBJ1-2; d_call: NA; cdr3_nt: TGTGCCAGCTCGGAGTACTATGGCTACACCTTC; cdr3_aa: CASSEYYGYTF
clone_size: few; v_call: TRBV11-2; j_call: TRBJ2-7; d_call: TRBD2; cdr3_nt: TGTGCCAGCAGCCCCGGACTAGATTCCTACGAGCAGTACTTC; cdr3_aa: CASSPGLDSYEQYF
clone_size: NA; v_call: TRBV6-1; j_call: TRBJ1-5; d_call: NA; cdr3_nt: TGTGCCAGCAGGCCGGCAGGAGTCAATCAGCCCCAGCATTTT; cdr3_aa: CASRPAGVNQPQHF
clone_size: NA; v_call: TRBV7-9; j_call: TRBJ1-1; d_call: NA; cdr3_nt: TGTGCCAGCAGCTCCCTGACAGCTGAAGCTTTCTTT; cdr3_aa: CASSSLTAEAFF
clone_size: many; v_call: TRBV28; j_call: TRBJ2-7; d_call: NA; cdr3_nt: TGTGCCAGCAGTCCCTCGACAGGGAGGTACGAGCAGTACTTC; cdr3_aa: CASSPSTGRYEQYF
clone_size: few; v_call: TRBV13; j_call: TRBJ1-1; d_call: TRBD1; cdr3_nt: TGTGCCAGCAGCAACGACAGGGAAGCAGCTTTCTTT; cdr3_aa: CASSNDREAAFF
clone_size: NA; v_call: TRBV5-1; j_call: TRBJ1-5; d_call: NA; cdr3_nt: TGCGCCAGCAGCTTGTGGCGGATCAATCAGCCCCAGCATTTT; cdr3_aa: CASSLWRINQPQHF
clone_size: many; v_call: TRBV12-3/TRBV12-4; j_call: TRBJ1-5; d_call: NA; cdr3_nt: TGTGCCAGCAGCCCACAGTTCGGAGGCAATCAGCCCCAGCATTTT; cdr3_aa: CASSPQFGGNQPQHF
clone_size: NA; v_call: TRBV6-1; j_call: TRBJ1-1; d_call: NA; cdr3_nt: TGTGCCAGTGGAGGGGGGTTGAACACTGAAGCTTTCTTT; cdr3_aa: CASGGGLNTEAFF
clone_size: few; v_call: TRBV4-3; j_call: TRBJ2-5; d_call: NA; cdr3_nt: TGCGCCAGCAGCCGAGGAACGGGACAAGGAGAGACCCAGTACTTC; cdr3_aa: CASSRGTGQGETQYF
clone_size: many; v_call: TRBV10-2; j_call: TRBJ1-1; d_call: NA; cdr3_nt: TGCGCCAGCAGGGGGACTAACCCGGGGACTGAAGCTTTCTTT; cdr3_aa: CASRGTNPGTEAFF
clone_size: many; v_call: TRBV6-1; j_call: TRBJ1-3; d_call: NA; cdr3_nt: TGTGCCAGCAGGACCGGGAGTAGCTCTGGAAACACCATATATTTT; cdr3_aa: CASRTGSSSGNTIYF
clone_size: NA; v_call: TRBV12-5; j_call: TRBJ1-5; d_call: NA; cdr3_nt: TGTGCTAGTGGTTTGGTCTTATTCGCCAGGGGTCGGTATCAGCCCCAGCATTTT; cdr3_aa: CASGLVLFARGRYQPQHF
clone_size: few; v_call: TRBV5-1; j_call: TRBJ2-4; d_call: TRBD1; cdr3_nt: TGCGCCAGCAGCTTGGCCCTCTCCAGGGGGTCGGAAAACATTCAGTACTTC; cdr3_aa: CASSLALSRGSENIQYF
clone_size: NA; v_call: TRBV9; j_call: TRBJ2-5; d_call: NA; cdr3_nt: TGTGCCAGCAGCGTAGGAGTGAGGGAAGAGACCCAGTACTTC; cdr3_aa: CASSVGVREETQYF
clone_size: NA; v_call: TRBV7-9; j_call: TRBJ1-1; d_call: TRBD1; cdr3_nt: TGTGCCAGCAGCTTGGTGGGACAGCCCTGGGGGGCTTTCTTT; cdr3_aa: CASSLVGQPWGAFF
clone_size: NA; v_call: TRBV15; j_call: TRBJ1-1; d_call: NA; cdr3_nt: TGTGCCACCAGCATAAAACAGGGAGACACTGAAGCTTTCTTT; cdr3_aa: CATSIKQGDTEAFF
clone_size: many; v_call: TRBV5-1; j_call: TRBJ1-2; d_call: NA; cdr3_nt: TGCGCCAGCAGCTTGAACGTCGCAGGGCTTAATGGCTACACCTTC; cdr3_aa: CASSLNVAGLNGYTF
clone_size: NA; v_call: TRBV11-2; j_call: TRBJ2-2; d_call: NA; cdr3_nt: TGTGCCAGCAGCTCCGTCCTCGGGGAGCTGTTTTTT; cdr3_aa: CASSSVLGELFF
clone_size: NA; v_call: TRBV6-1; j_call: TRBJ1-1; d_call: NA; cdr3_nt: TGTGCCAGCAGCCACGATCTTGAGGGCACTGAAGCTTTCTTT; cdr3_aa: CASSHDLEGTEAFF
clone_size: many; v_call: TRBV5-1; j_call: TRBJ1-1; d_call: TRBD1; cdr3_nt: TGCGCCAGCAGCGAATTGACCGGGACAGGGAAGAGGGCTTTCTTT; cdr3_aa: CASSELTGTGKRAFF
clone_size: few; v_call: TRBV7-7; j_call: TRBJ2-2; d_call: TRBD1; cdr3_nt: TGTGCCAGCAGCCCCGGATCAGGGGGCACCGGGGAGCTGTTTTTT; cdr3_aa: CASSPGSGGTGELFF
clone_size: many; v_call: TRBV20-1; j_call: TRBJ2-7; d_call: NA; cdr3_nt: TGCAGTGTAGGGACGGGGAGCTCCTACGAGCAGTACTTC; cdr3_aa: CSVGTGSSYEQYF
clone_size: NA; v_call: TRBV9; j_call: TRBJ2-2; d_call: NA; cdr3_nt: TGTGCCAGCAGCGCCCGGGCAGGTACCACCGGGGAGCTGTTTTTT; cdr3_aa: CASSARAGTTGELFF
clone_size: NA; v_call: TRBV12-3/TRBV12-4; j_call: TRBJ1-1; d_call: TRBD1; cdr3_nt: TGTGCCAGCAGTTTGACAGGGTGCACTGAAGCTTTCTTT; cdr3_aa: CASSLTGCTEAFF
clone_size: few; v_call: TRBV28; j_call: TRBJ2-7; d_call: TRBD1; cdr3_nt: TGTGCCAGCAGTTTAAGGGGGCGTAGGTACGAGCAGTACTTC; cdr3_aa: CASSLRGRRYEQYF
clone_size: many; v_call: TRBV5-1; j_call: TRBJ1-2; d_call: TRBD1; cdr3_nt: TGCGCCAGCAGCTCGTACCCGACAGGGTCGGACTATGGCTACACCTTC; cdr3_aa: CASSSYPTGSDYGYTF
clone_size: many; v_call: TRBV12-3/TRBV12-4; j_call: TRBJ2-2; d_call: NA; cdr3_nt: TGTGCCAGCAGTGGGGGCCCCGGGGAGCTGTTTTTT; cdr3_aa: CASSGGPGELFF
clone_size: many; v_call: TRBV20-1; j_call: TRBJ2-5; d_call: TRBD2; cdr3_nt: TGCAGTGCTCGCGGCGGACTAGCGGAACTTCAAGAGACCCAGTACTTC; cdr3_aa: CSARGGLAELQETQYF
clone_size: NA; v_call: TRBV30; j_call: TRBJ1-1; d_call: NA; cdr3_nt: TGTGCCTGGAGTTCCTGGGGTTCTGGTGGAGCTTTCTTT; cdr3_aa: CAWSSWGSGGAFF
clone_size: many; v_call: TRBV10-3; j_call: TRBJ1-1; d_call: NA; cdr3_nt: TGTGCCATCAACCGGGGAAAGAACACTGAAGCTTTCTTT; cdr3_aa: CAINRGKNTEAFF
clone_size: NA; v_call: TRBV28; j_call: TRBJ1-6; d_call: NA; cdr3_nt: TGTGCCAGCAGACCCGGGTCTGTCTCTTCACCCCTCCACTTT; cdr3_aa: CASRPGSVSSPLHF
clone_size: NA; v_call: TRBV6-5; j_call: TRBJ1-1; d_call: TRBD1; cdr3_nt: TGTGCCAGCAGTTACTCGACAGGGGCCCTGAACACTGAAGCTTTCTTT; cdr3_aa: CASSYSTGALNTEAFF
clone_size: NA; v_call: TRBV4-1; j_call: TRBJ1-6; d_call: TRBD1; cdr3_nt: TGCGCCAGCAGCCAACCCAGACAGGGGGTGAATTCACCCCTCCACTTT; cdr3_aa: CASSQPRQGVNSPLHF
clone_size: many; v_call: TRBV11-2; j_call: TRBJ1-5; d_call: TRBD1; cdr3_nt: TGTGCCAGCAGCTTAGTGAGGGGACAGGTTAATCAGCCCCAGCATTTT; cdr3_aa: CASSLVRGQVNQPQHF
clone_size: many; v_call: TRBV6-2/TRBV6-3; j_call: TRBJ2-5; d_call: TRBD2; cdr3_nt: TGTGCCAGCAGTCCCGGACTAGCGGCGTACCAAGAGACCCAGTACTTC; cdr3_aa: CASSPGLAAYQETQYF
clone_size: once; v_call: TRBV20-1; j_call: TRBJ1-1; d_call: NA; cdr3_nt: TGCAGTGCTAGAGATCGGGCAGGGAACACTGAAGCTTTCTTT; cdr3_aa: CSARDRAGNTEAFF